The 2 T cell receptor beta chains in this list originate from one sample, sequenced in a study of blood T cells in healthy people across ages. Primed by a sample-barcoded 5' primer and a J-beta primer mix, a second PCR proceeded for 7 to 11 cycles. TCRdb analysed the 5' RACE reads with MiXCR anew, one entry per CDR3 protein. Of around 850,000 distinct CDR3 sequences listed, 36% are singletons. The sample comprised blood. These receptors came from a man in his late teens or twenties in good health.

This clonotype was seen at least ten times. The J gene is TRBJ2-7, the V gene TRBV12-3 or TRBV12-4; a weak D match, TRBD2 (5 bases). The CDR3 is made up of 12 amino acids. Trimming cost V 2 bases and J 10 bases, with 12 bases left between them. The CDR3 DNA reads TGTGCCAGCAGTTTAATTTCTCTAGCCCAGTACTTC. Residues: CASSLISLAQYF.

This sequence joins TRBV19 and TRBJ2-2; perhaps D is TRBD1 or TRBD2 (7 bases each). CDR1 is LNHDA and CDR2 is SQIVND in the germline V gene (reference sequence). This CDR3 has 14 residues. Trimming cost V 2 bases and J 6 bases, with 10 bases left between them. The CDR3 sequence: CASSISGGAGELFF. The CDR3 DNA reads as TGTGCCAGTAGTATATCAGGGGGGGCCGGGGAGCTGTTTTTT. The variable domain in full, completed from reference TRBV19 and TRBJ2-2, reads DGGITQSPKYLFRKEGQNVTLSCEQNLNHDAMYWYRQDPGQGLRLIYYSQIVNDFQKGDIAEGYSVSREKKESFPLTVTSAQKNPTAFYLCASSISGGAGELFFGEGSRLTVL.